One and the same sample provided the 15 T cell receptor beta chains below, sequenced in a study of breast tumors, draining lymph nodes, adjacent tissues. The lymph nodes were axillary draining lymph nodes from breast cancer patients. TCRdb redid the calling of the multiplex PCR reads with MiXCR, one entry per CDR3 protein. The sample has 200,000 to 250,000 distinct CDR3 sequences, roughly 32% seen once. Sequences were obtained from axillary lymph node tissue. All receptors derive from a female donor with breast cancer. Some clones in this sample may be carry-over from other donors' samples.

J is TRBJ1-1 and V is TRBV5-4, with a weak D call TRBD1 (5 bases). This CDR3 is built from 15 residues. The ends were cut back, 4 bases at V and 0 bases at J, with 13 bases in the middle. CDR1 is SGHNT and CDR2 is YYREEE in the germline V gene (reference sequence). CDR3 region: CASSPSRALNTEAFF. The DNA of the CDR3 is TGTGCCAGCAGCCCGTCCAGGGCCTTGAACACTGAAGCTTTCTTT.

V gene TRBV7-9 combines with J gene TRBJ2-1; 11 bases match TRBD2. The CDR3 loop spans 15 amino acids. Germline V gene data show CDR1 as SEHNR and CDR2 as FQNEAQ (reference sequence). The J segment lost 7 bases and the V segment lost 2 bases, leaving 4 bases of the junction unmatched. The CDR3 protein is CASSLQLAGANEQFF. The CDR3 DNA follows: TGTGCCAGCAGCTTACAACTAGCGGGAGCAAATGAGCAGTTCTTC. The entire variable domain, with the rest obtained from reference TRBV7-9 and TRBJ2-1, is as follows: DTGVSQNPRHKITKRGQNVTFRCDPISEHNRLYWYRQTLGQGPEFLTYFQNEAQLEKSRLLSDRFSAERPKGSFSTLEIQRTEQGDSAMYLCASSLQLAGANEQFFGPGTRLTVL.

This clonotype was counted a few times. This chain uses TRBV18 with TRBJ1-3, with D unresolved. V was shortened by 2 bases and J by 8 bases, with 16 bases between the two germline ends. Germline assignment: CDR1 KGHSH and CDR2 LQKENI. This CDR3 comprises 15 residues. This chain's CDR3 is CASSPGSPLEDTIYF. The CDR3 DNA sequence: TGTGCCAGCTCACCAGGGAGCCCTTTGGAGGACACCATATATTTT.

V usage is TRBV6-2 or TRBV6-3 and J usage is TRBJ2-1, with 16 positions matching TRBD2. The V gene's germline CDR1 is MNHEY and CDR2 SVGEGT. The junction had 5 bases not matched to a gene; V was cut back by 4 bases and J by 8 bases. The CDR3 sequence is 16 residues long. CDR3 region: CASSSPGLAGGDEQFF. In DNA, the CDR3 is TGTGCCAGCAGTTCCCCGGGACTAGCGGGAGGGGATGAGCAGTTCTTC.

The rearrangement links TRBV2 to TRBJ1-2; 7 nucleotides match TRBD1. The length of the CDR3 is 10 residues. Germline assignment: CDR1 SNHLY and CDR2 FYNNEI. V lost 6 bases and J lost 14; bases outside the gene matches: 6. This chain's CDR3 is CASRDRLDTF. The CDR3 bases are TGTGCCAGCAGGGACAGGCTAGATACCTTC.

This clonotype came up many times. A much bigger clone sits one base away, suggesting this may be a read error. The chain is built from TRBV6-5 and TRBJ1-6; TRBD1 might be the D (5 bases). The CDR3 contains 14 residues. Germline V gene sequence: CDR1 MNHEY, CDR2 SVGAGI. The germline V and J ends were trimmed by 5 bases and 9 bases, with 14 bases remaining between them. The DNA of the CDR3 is TGTGCCAGCAGTCACCAGGACGGGGGTTCACCCCTCCACTTT. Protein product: CASSHQDGGSPLHF.

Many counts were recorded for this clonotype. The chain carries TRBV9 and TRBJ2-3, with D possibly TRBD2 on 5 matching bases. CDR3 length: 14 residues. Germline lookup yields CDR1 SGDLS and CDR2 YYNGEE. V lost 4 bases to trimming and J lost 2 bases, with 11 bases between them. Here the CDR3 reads CASSPREFTDTQYF. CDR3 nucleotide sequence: TGTGCCAGCAGCCCCCGGGAATTCACAGATACGCAGTATTTT.

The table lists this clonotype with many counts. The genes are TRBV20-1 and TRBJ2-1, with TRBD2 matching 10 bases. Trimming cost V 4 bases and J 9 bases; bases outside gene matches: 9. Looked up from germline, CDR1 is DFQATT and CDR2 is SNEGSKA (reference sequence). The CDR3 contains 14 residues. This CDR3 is CSATTSGISGEQFF. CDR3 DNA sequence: TGCAGTGCTACTACTAGCGGGATCTCCGGTGAGCAGTTCTTC.

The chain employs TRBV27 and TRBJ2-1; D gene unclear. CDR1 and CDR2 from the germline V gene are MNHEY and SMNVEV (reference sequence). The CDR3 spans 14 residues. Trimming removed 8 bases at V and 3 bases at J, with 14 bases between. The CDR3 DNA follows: TGTGCCAGCGTTGGCAACGGTATCTACAATGAGCAGTTCTTC. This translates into CASVGNGIYNEQFF.

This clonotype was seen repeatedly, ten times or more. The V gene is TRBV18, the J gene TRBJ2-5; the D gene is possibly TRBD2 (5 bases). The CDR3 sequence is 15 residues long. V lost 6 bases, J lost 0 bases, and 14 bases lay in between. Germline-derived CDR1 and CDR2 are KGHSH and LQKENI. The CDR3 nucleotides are TGTGCCAGCTCGGTTCGGGAACAGCACCAAGAGACCCAGTACTTC. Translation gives CASSVREQHQETQYF.

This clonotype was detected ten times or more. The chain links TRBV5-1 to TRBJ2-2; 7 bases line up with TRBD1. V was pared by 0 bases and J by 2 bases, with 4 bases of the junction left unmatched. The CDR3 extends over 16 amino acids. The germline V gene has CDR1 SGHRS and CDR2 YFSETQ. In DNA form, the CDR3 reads TGCGCCAGCAGCTTGGCCCCAGGGGGAAACACCGGGGAGCTGTTTTTT. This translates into CASSLAPGGNTGELFF. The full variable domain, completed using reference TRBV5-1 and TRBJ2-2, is KAGVTQTPRYLIKTRGQQVTLSCSPISGHRSVSWYQQTPGQGLQFLFEYFSETQRNKGNFPGRFSGRQFSNSRSEMNVSTLELGDSALYLCASSLAPGGNTGELFFGEGSRLTVL.

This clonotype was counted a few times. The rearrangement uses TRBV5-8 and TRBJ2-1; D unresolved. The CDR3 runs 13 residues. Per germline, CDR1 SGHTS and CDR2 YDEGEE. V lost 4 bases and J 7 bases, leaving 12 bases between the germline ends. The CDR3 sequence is CASSAQVGNEQFF. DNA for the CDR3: TGTGCCAGCAGCGCCCAAGTAGGGAATGAGCAGTTCTTC.

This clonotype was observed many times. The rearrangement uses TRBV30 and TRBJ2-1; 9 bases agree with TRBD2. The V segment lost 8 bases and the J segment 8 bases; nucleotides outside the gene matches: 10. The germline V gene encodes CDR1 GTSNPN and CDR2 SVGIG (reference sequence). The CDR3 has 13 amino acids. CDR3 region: CAGAGGRAHEQFF. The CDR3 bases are TGTGCCGGGGCCGGCGGGAGGGCTCATGAGCAGTTCTTC.

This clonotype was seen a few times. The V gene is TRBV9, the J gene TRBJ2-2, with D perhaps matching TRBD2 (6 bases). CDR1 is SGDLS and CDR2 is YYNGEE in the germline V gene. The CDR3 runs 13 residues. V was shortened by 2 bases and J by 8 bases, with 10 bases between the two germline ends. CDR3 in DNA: TGTGCCAGCAGCGTCCGGCGGGAAGGGGAGCTGTTTTTT. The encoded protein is CASSVRREGELFF.

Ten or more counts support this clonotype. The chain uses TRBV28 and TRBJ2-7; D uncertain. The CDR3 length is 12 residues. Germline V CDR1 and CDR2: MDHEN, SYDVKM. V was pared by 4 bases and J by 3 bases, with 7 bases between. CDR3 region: CASSSPDYEQYF. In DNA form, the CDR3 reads TGTGCCAGCAGTTCCCCAGACTACGAGCAGTACTTC.